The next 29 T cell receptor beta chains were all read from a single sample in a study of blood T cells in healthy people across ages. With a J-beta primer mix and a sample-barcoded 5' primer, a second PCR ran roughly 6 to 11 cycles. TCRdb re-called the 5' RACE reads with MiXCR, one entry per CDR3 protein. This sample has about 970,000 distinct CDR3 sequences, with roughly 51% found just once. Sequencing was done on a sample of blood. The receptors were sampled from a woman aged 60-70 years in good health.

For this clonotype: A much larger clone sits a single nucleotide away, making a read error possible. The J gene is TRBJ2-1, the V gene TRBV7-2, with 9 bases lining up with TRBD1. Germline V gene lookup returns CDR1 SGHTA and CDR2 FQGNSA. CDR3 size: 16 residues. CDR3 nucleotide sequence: TGTGCCAACAGCTTTCATTTGGACAGGGGATACAATGAGCAGTTCTTC. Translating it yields CANSFHLDRGYNEQFF.

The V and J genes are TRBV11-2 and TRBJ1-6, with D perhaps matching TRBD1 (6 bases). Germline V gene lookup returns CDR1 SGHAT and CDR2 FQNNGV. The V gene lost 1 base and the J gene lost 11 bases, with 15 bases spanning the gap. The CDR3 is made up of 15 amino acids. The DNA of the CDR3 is TGTGCCAGCAGCTTAGCTGGGACATACGGGCCACCCCTCCACTTT. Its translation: CASSLAGTYGPPLHF.

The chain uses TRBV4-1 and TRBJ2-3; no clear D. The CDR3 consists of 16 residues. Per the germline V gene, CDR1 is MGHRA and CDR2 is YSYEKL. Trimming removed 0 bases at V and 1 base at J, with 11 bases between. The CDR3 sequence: CASSQDRRYGTDTQYF. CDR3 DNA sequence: TGCGCCAGCAGCCAAGATCGACGTTACGGCACAGATACGCAGTATTTT.

The CDR3 loop is CSAGTSGSFGQYF. The CDR3 bases are TGCAGCGCCGGGACTAGCGGGAGTTTCGGGCAGTACTTC. The J gene is TRBJ2-7, the V gene TRBV29-1; 14 nucleotides line up with TRBD2. The J segment lost 9 bases and the V segment lost 7 bases, leaving 8 bases of the junction unmatched. The V gene's germline CDR1 is SQVTM and CDR2 ANQGSEA. The CDR3 extends over 13 amino acids.

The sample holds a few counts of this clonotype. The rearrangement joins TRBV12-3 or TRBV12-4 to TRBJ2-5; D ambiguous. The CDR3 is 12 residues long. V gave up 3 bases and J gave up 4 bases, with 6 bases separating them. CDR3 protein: CASSFGPETQYF. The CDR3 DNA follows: TGTGCCAGCAGTTTTGGCCCAGAGACCCAGTACTTC.

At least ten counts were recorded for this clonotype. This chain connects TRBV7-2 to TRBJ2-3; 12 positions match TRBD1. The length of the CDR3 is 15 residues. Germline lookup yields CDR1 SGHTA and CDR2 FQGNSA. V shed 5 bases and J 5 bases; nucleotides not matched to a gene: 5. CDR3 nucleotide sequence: TGTGCCAGCAGCCCCGGGACAGGGGGCAGAGATACGCAGTATTTT. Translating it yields CASSPGTGGRDTQYF. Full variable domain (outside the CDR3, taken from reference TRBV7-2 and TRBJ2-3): GAGVSQSPSNKVTEKGKDVELRCDPISGHTALYWYRQSLGQGLEFLIYFQGNSAPDKSGLPSDRFSAERTGGSVSTLTIQRTQQEDSAVYLCASSPGTGGRDTQYFGPGTRLTVL.

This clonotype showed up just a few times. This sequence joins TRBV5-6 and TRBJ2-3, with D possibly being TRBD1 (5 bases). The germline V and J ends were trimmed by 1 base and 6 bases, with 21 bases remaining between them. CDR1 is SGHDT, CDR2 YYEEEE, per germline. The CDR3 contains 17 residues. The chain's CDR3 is CASSLNGAVPPVDTQYF. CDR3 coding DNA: TGTGCCAGCAGCTTGAATGGGGCCGTGCCGCCCGTCGATACGCAGTATTTT.

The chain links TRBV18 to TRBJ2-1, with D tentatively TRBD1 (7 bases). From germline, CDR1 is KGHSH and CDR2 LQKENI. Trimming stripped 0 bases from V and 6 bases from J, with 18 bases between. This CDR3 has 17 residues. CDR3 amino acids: CASSPPLGLQGGNEQFF. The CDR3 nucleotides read TGTGCCAGCTCACCACCGCTCGGACTCCAGGGGGGCAATGAGCAGTTCTTC.

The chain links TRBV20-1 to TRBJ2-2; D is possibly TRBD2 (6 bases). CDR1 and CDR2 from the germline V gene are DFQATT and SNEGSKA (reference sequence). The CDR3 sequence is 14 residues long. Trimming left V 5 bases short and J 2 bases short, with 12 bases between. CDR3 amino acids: CSAALSGNTGELFF. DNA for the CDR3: TGCAGTGCTGCCCTTAGCGGTAACACCGGGGAGCTGTTTTTT.

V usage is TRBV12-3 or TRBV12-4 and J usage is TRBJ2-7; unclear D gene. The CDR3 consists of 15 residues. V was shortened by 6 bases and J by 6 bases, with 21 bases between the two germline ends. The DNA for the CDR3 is TGTGCCAGCAGCCCAGCAGGTCCCGAGGTATGCGAGCAGTACTTC. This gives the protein CASSPAGPEVCEQYF.

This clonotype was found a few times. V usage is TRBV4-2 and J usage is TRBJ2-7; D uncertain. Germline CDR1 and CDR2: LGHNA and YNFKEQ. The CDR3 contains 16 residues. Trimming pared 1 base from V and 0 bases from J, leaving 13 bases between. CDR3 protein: CASSQGRFLLSYEQYF. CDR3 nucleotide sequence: TGTGCCAGCAGCCAAGGAAGGTTCTTGCTCTCCTACGAGCAGTACTTC.

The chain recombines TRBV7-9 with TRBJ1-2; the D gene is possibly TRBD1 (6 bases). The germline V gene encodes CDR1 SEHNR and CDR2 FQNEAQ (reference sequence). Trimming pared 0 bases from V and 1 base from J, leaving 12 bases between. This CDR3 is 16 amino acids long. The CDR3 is CASSLAGADRNYGYTF. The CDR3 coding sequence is TGTGCCAGCAGCTTAGCGGGGGCAGATCGTAACTATGGCTACACCTTC.

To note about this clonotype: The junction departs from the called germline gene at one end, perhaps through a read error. CDR3 DNA: TGTGCCTGGAGTATCTTTCAGGGGGGAGTCAACAAAACCATTCAGTACTTC. Its protein product is CAWSIFQGGVNKTIQYF. The chain couples TRBV30 to TRBJ2-7, with a possible D match to TRBD1 (7 bases). The J call may be mistaken, given a closer DNA end match to TRBJ2-4. Per germline, CDR1 GTSNPN and CDR2 SVGIG (reference sequence). The CDR3 has 17 residues.

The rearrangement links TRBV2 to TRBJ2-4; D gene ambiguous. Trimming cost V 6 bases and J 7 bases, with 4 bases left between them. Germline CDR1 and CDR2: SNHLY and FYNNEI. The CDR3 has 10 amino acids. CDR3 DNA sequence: TGTGCCAGCAGAAATAACATTCAGTACTTC. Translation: CASRNNIQYF.

CDR3 loop: CASSAADRGAYNEQFF. CDR3 nucleotides: TGTGCCAGCAGTGCCGCCGACAGGGGGGCCTACAATGAGCAGTTCTTC. The J gene is TRBJ2-1, the V gene TRBV25-1; TRBD1 matches 9 bases. V lost 4 bases to trimming and J lost 2 bases; unmatched junction nucleotides: 6. The CDR3 is made up of 16 amino acids. Germline values: CDR1 MGHDK, CDR2 SYGVNS. Full variable domain (remainder filled in from reference TRBV25-1 and TRBJ2-1): EADIYQTPRYLVIGTGKKITLECSQTMGHDKMYWYQQDPGMELHLIHYSYGVNSTEKGDLSSESTVSRIRTEHFPLTLESARPSHTSQYLCASSAADRGAYNEQFFGPGTRLTVL.

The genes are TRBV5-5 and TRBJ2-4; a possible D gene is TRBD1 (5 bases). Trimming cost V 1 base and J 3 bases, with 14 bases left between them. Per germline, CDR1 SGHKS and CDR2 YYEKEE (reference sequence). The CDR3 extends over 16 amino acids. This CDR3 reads CASSLQGTLVKNIQYF. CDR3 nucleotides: TGTGCCAGCAGCTTGCAGGGTACTTTGGTCAAAAACATTCAGTACTTC.

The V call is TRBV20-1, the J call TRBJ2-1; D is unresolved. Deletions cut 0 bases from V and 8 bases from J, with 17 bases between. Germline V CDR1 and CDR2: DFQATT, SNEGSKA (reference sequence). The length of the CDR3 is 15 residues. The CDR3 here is CSARDPRHLVDEQFF. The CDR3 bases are TGCAGTGCTAGAGATCCCCGACACCTTGTCGATGAGCAGTTCTTC.

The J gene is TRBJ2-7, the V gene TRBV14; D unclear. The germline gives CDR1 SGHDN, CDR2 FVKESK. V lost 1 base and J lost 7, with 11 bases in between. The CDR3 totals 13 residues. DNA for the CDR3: TGTGCCAGCAGCCAAGTGGGGTTCGGGGAGCAGTACTTC. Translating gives CASSQVGFGEQYF. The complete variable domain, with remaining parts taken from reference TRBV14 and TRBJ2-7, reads EAGVTQFPSHSVIEKGQTVTLRCDPISGHDNLYWYRRVMGKEIKFLLHFVKESKQDESGMPNNRFLAERTGGTYSTLKVQPAELEDSGVYFCASSQVGFGEQYFGPGTRLTVT.

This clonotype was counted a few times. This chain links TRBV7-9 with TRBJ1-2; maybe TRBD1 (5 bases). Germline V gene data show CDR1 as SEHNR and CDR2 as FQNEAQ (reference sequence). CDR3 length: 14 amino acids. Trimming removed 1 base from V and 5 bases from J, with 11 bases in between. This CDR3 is CASSLVRQRYGYTF. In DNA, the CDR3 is TGTGCCAGCAGCTTAGTAAGACAGCGATATGGCTACACCTTC. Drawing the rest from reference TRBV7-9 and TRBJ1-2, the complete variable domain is DTGVSQNPRHKITKRGQNVTFRCDPISEHNRLYWYRQTLGQGPEFLTYFQNEAQLEKSRLLSDRFSAERPKGSFSTLEIQRTEQGDSAMYLCASSLVRQRYGYTFGSGTRLTVV.

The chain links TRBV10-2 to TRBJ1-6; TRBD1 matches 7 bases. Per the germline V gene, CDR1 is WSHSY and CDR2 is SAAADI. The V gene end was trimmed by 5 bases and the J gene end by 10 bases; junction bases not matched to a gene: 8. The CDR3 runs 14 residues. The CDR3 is CASSSGTEISPLHF. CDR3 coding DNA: TGCGCCAGCAGTTCCGGGACAGAGATCTCACCCCTCCACTTT.

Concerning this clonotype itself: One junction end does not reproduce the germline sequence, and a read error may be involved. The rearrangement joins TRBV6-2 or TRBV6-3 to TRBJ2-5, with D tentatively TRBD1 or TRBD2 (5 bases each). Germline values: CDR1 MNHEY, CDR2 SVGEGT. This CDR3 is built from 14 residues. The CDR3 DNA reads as TGTGCCAGCAGGCCCACAGGAGGTGGAGAGACCCGGTACTTC. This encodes CASRPTGGGETRYF.

CDR3 loop: CASSLAPRGNTEAFF. The CDR3 nucleotides read TGTGCCAGCAGTTTAGCCCCTAGGGGGAACACTGAAGCTTTCTTT. This chain uses TRBV27 with TRBJ1-1; D is perhaps TRBD1 (5 bases). V shed 2 bases and J shed 1 base, with 11 bases lying between them. Looked up from germline, CDR1 is MNHEY and CDR2 is SMNVEV (reference sequence). The CDR3 contains 15 residues.

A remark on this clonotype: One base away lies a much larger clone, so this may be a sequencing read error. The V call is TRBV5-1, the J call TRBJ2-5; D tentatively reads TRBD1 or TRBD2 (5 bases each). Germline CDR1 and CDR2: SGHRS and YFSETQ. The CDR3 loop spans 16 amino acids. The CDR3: CASNLGVGDGEETQYF. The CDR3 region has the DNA TGCGCCAGCAACTTGGGGGTCGGGGACGGAGAAGAGACCCAGTACTTC.

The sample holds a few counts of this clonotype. The CDR3 DNA reads TGCAGCGTAGCGGGTCTAGACTACGAGCAGTACTTC. As protein: CSVAGLDYEQYF. The chain recombines TRBV29-1 with TRBJ2-7; a weak D match, TRBD2 (6 bases). This CDR3 is built from 12 residues. Germline V gene data show CDR1 as SQVTM and CDR2 as ANQGSEA. V gave up 6 bases and J gave up 3 bases, with 12 bases separating them.

The CDR3 bases are TGCAGCGTTGAGAGGACAGAGACCGAAGCTTTCTTT. It yields the protein CSVERTETEAFF. The chain employs TRBV29-1 and TRBJ1-1; weak D call: TRBD1 (6 bases). This CDR3 contains 12 residues. V was trimmed by 3 bases and J by 8 bases, leaving 13 bases between them. Germline CDR1 is SQVTM and CDR2 is ANQGSEA.

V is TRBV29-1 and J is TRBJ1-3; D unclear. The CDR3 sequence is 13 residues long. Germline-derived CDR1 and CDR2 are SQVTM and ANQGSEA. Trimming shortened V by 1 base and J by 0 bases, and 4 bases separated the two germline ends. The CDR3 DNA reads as TGCAGCGTTGAAGGGGGCTCTGGAAACACCATATATTTT. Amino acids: CSVEGGSGNTIYF.

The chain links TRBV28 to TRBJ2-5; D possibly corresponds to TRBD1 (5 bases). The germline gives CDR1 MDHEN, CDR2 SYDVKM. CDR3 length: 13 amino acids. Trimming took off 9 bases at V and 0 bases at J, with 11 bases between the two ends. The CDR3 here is CASFSGHQETQYF. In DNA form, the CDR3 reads TGTGCCAGTTTCTCAGGGCACCAAGAGACCCAGTACTTC.

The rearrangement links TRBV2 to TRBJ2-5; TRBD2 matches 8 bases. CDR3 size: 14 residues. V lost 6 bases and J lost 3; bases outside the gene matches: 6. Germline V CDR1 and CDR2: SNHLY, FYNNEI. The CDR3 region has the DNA TGTGCCAGCAGATTACTAGCGGCAGAAGAGACCCAGTACTTC. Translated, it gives CASRLLAAEETQYF.

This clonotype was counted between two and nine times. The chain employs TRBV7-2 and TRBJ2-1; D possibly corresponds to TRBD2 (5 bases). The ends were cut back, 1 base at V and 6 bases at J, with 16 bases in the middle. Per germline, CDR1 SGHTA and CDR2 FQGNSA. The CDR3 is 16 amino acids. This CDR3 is CASSLGASGNLNEQFF. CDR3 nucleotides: TGTGCCAGCAGCTTAGGTGCCAGCGGAAATCTCAATGAGCAGTTCTTC.